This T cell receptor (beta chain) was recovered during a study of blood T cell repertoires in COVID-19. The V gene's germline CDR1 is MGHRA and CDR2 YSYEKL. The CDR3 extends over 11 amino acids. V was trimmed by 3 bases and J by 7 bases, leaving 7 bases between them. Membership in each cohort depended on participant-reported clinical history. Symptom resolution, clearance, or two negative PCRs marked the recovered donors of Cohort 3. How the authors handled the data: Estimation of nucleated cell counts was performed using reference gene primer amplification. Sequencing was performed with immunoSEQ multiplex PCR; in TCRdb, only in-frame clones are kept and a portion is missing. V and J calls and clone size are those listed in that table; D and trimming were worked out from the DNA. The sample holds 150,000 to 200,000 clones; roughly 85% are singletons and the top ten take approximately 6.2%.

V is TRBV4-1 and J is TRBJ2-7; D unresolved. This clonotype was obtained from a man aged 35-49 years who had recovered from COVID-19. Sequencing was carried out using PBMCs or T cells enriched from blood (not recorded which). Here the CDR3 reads CASSHNGEQYF. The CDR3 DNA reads TGCGCCAGCAGCCATAACGGGGAGCAGTACTTC.